Below, 15 T cell receptor beta chains from the same sample are listed, as sequenced in a study of T cells in Graves' hyperthyroidism and ophthalmopathy. Amplification yielded TCR beta CDR3 regions, with RNA transcripts as the source. Carried out on the TCR CDR3, a first-round RT-PCR used the HTBI primer set. TCRdb reprocessed the multiplex PCR reads with MiXCR, giving one entry per CDR3 protein. This table has hundreds of thousands of distinct CDR3 sequences, 45% appearing once. Sequencing was done on a sample of peripheral blood or thyroid tissue (not recorded which). These receptors all come from an adult man with Graves' disease, either hyperthyroidism or ophthalmopathy (not recorded which).

A note on this clonotype: Given a much more abundant clone one base away, this may be a read error. The rearrangement uses TRBV7-8 and TRBJ1-4; D gene unclear. V gave up 6 bases and J gave up 5 bases, with 10 bases separating them. CDR3 size: 13 residues. CDR1 is SGHVS and CDR2 is FQNEAQ in the germline V gene. The CDR3: CASRCSANEKLFF. CDR3 coding DNA: TGTGCCAGCAGGTGCTCAGCCAATGAAAAACTGTTTTTT.

V usage is TRBV9 and J usage is TRBJ2-5; TRBD2 matches at 9 bases. The length of the CDR3 is 17 residues. J was trimmed by 5 bases and V by 4 bases; bases with no gene match: 15. From germline, CDR1 is SGDLS and CDR2 YYNGEE. DNA for the CDR3: TGTGCCAGCAGCCAAGGAAGTCTAGCGGGACTTGGTGAGACCCAGTACTTC. It encodes CASSQGSLAGLGETQYF.

Concerning this clonotype: One end of the junction varies from germline; a read error may be responsible. The chain joins TRBV24-1 to TRBJ1-2, with a possible D match to TRBD1 (6 bases). Germline V gene lookup returns CDR1 KGHDR and CDR2 SFDVKD. The CDR3 sequence is 13 residues long. The CDR3 reads CATSDWGANGFTF. As DNA, the CDR3 is TGTGCCACCAGTGATTGGGGGGCTAATGGCTTCACCTTC.

This clonotype was detected many times. The chain uses TRBV7-9 and TRBJ2-7; perhaps TRBD1 as D (6 bases). The V gene's germline CDR1 is SEHNR and CDR2 FQNEAQ (reference sequence). V lost 5 bases and J lost 3, with 11 bases in between. The CDR3 covers 13 residues. The CDR3 region is CASSPDRNYEQYF. The CDR3 DNA is TGTGCCAGCAGCCCGGACAGAAACTACGAGCAGTACTTC.

This clonotype has a handful of counts. CDR3 protein: CASRSDGTKETQYF. The CDR3 bases are TGTGCCAGCAGATCCGACGGAACTAAGGAGACCCAGTACTTC. This sequence joins TRBV5-4 and TRBJ2-5; D gene ambiguous. Germline CDR1 SGHNT, CDR2 YYREEE (reference sequence). The CDR3 sequence is 14 residues long. V was shortened by 5 bases and J by 5 bases, with 16 bases between the two germline ends.

This clonotype was recorded a few times. The chain links TRBV5-1 to TRBJ1-2; D is possibly TRBD1 (6 bases). Germline V lookup: CDR1 SGHRS, CDR2 YFSETQ. This CDR3 comprises 14 residues. Trimming cost V 4 bases and J 7 bases, with 17 bases left between them. CDR3 sequence: CASSTGGGVGGYTF. As DNA, the CDR3 is TGCGCCAGCAGCACGGGGGGGGGCGTTGGTGGCTACACCTTC.

The chain carries TRBV24-1 and TRBJ1-2, with 10 nucleotides matching TRBD1. The CDR3 length is 18 residues. The junction had 12 bases not matched to a gene; V was cut back by 2 bases and J by 4 bases. Germline V gene data show CDR1 as KGHDR and CDR2 as SFDVKD. CDR3 region: CATSDSRTGGNGGYGYTF. CDR3 DNA: TGTGCCACCAGTGATTCCCGGACAGGGGGAAATGGCGGCTATGGCTACACCTTC.

This clonotype was picked up many times. This chain joins TRBV10-3 and TRBJ1-6, with D unclear. CDR1 ENHRY and CDR2 SYGVKD come from the germline V gene. The CDR3 runs to 11 residues. Between the trimmed V and J ends, which lost 3 bases and 15 bases, there was a span of 9 bases. The CDR3, as DNA: TGTGCCATCAGTGAAGGACGGCGCCTCCACTTT. Its translation is CAISEGRRLHF.

The CDR3 spells CATSREGSNSPLHF. The DNA for the CDR3 is TGTGCCACCAGCAGAGAGGGCTCTAATTCACCCCTCCACTTT. This sequence joins TRBV15 and TRBJ1-6; D is undetermined. The CDR3 runs to 14 residues. V lost 0 bases and J lost 6, with 6 bases in between. CDR1 is LNHNV, CDR2 YYDKDF, per germline (reference sequence).

This chain uses TRBV10-3 with TRBJ1-5; maybe TRBD1 (5 bases). V was cut by 4 bases and J by 5 bases, with 12 bases left in between. The length of the CDR3 is 14 residues. Per germline, CDR1 ENHRY and CDR2 SYGVKD. CDR3 bases: TGTGCCATCAGTGCGGGGACCGAAGATCAGCCCCAGCATTTT. This sequence encodes CAISAGTEDQPQHF.

Comments on this clonotype: This may come from a read error, since a much larger clone is one base off. This sequence joins TRBV20-1 and TRBJ2-7; D is unresolved. Trimming stripped 2 bases from V and 5 bases from J, with 4 bases between. The CDR3 is made up of 10 amino acids. Germline loops: CDR1 DFQATT, CDR2 SNEGSKA (reference sequence). The CDR3 DNA reads TGCAGTGCTAGACCCCACGAGCAGTACTTC. Protein sequence: CSARPHEQYF.

The V gene is TRBV29-1, the J gene TRBJ1-2; D not resolved. Germline V gene data show CDR1 as SQVTM and CDR2 as ANQGSEA. The CDR3 runs to 11 residues. The germline V and J ends were trimmed by 4 bases and 6 bases, with 9 bases remaining between them. For the CDR3, the DNA is TGCAGCGTTGGGGTGGAGGATGGCTACACCTTC. Its protein is CSVGVEDGYTF.

Ten or more counts support this clonotype. The chain is built from TRBV7-2 and TRBJ2-5, with D maybe TRBD2 (5 bases). Per germline, CDR1 SGHTA and CDR2 FQGNSA. V was cut by 5 bases and J by 5 bases, with 27 bases left in between. The CDR3 sequence is 18 residues long. DNA for the CDR3: TGTGCCAGCAGCCTCGATCACGCGCGGAAAGGAGGAGGCGAGACCCAGTACTTC. This sequence encodes CASSLDHARKGGGETQYF.

This chain joins TRBV12-3 or TRBV12-4 and TRBJ1-1, with D perhaps matching TRBD1 (6 bases). The CDR3 sequence is 14 residues long. The ends were cut back, 6 bases at V and 1 base at J, with 12 bases in the middle. CDR3 DNA: TGTGCCAGCAGACTACAGGGCCCGAACACTGAAGCTTTCTTT. Translating it yields CASRLQGPNTEAFF.

This chain connects TRBV10-3 to TRBJ1-2, with D possibly TRBD1 on 5 matching bases. The CDR3 covers 12 residues. Germline lookup yields CDR1 ENHRY and CDR2 SYGVKD. The ends were cut back, 10 bases at V and 7 bases at J, with 16 bases in the middle. The CDR3 nucleotides read TGTGCCACCACATCAGGGACCTCTGGCTACACCTTC. It yields the protein CATTSGTSGYTF.